The rows below give T cell receptor beta chains drawn from one sample of a study of vaccination and CD4 T cells after COVID-19. TCRdb ran MiXCR on the PCR reads and lists one entry per CDR3 protein. The table has about 3,900 distinct CDR3 sequences, roughly 21% seen once; the top ten hold 21%. The antigens these receptors bind are not known. The specimen sequenced was CD4+ T cells from blood, cultured in vitro. These receptors were obtained from a human donor who had recovered from COVID-19. Each CDR3 is given with its conserved first and last residue. Fields, in order: clone size, J gene, D gene, V gene, CDR3 DNA, CDR3 protein. A D gene is named only where the DNA matches it firmly. Rows give clone size only sometimes, using once, few, many, or a class for an expanded clone.

abundance: .; j_gene: TRBJ2-7; d_gene: .; v_gene: TRBV12-3/TRBV12-4; CDR3nt: TGTGCCAGCAGCTGGGGGAGGGGGGCCCTGCTGTACGAGCAGTACTTC; CDR3aa: CASSWGRGALLYEQYF
abundance: once; j_gene: TRBJ2-3; d_gene: .; v_gene: TRBV12-3/TRBV12-4; CDR3nt: TGTGCCAGCAGTTTAGGCCAGCGGGTGTCCACAGATACGCAGTATTTT; CDR3aa: CASSLGQRVSTDTQYF
abundance: large; j_gene: TRBJ1-2; d_gene: TRBD1; v_gene: TRBV2; CDR3nt: TGTGCCAGCAGTGGGACAGGATTCTATGGCTACACCTTC; CDR3aa: CASSGTGFYGYTF
abundance: .; j_gene: TRBJ2-3; d_gene: .; v_gene: TRBV4-1; CDR3nt: TGCGCCAGCAGCCATGACGGTCTGAGCACAGATACGCAGTATTTT; CDR3aa: CASSHDGLSTDTQYF
abundance: .; j_gene: TRBJ1-3; d_gene: TRBD1; v_gene: TRBV7-9; CDR3nt: TGTGCCAGCAGTTCAACAGGGGGCTCTGGAAACACCATATATTTT; CDR3aa: CASSSTGGSGNTIYF
abundance: large; j_gene: TRBJ1-6; d_gene: .; v_gene: TRBV6-1; CDR3nt: TGTGCCAGCAAGGGTCCCACAGGAGTGAATTCACCCCTCCACTTT; CDR3aa: CASKGPTGVNSPLHF
abundance: few; j_gene: TRBJ2-5; d_gene: TRBD1; v_gene: TRBV2; CDR3nt: TGTGCCACCGGGACAGGGAAAGAGACCCAGTACTTC; CDR3aa: CATGTGKETQYF
abundance: .; j_gene: TRBJ1-1; d_gene: .; v_gene: TRBV5-1; CDR3nt: TGCGCCAGCAGCTTGGCCTCCGGGGGCACTGAAGCTTTCTTT; CDR3aa: CASSLASGGTEAFF
abundance: medium-sized; j_gene: TRBJ2-4; d_gene: .; v_gene: TRBV20-1; CDR3nt: TGCAGTGCTACCGGGTTCGAAGGCTCCAAAAACATTCAGTACTTC; CDR3aa: CSATGFEGSKNIQYF
abundance: .; j_gene: TRBJ2-3; d_gene: .; v_gene: TRBV6-1; CDR3nt: TGTGCCAGCAGGGACCCGAACGCAGATACGCAGTATTTT; CDR3aa: CASRDPNADTQYF
abundance: .; j_gene: TRBJ1-5; d_gene: .; v_gene: TRBV7-9; CDR3nt: TGTGCCAGCAGCTTTAACACCAATCAGCCCCAGCATTTT; CDR3aa: CASSFNTNQPQHF
abundance: .; j_gene: TRBJ2-7; d_gene: .; v_gene: TRBV9; CDR3nt: TGTGCCAGCAGCGTAGGCGGTGGGCGGGGGCTGAAGGGCGAGCAGTACTTC; CDR3aa: CASSVGGGRGLKGEQYF
abundance: few; j_gene: TRBJ1-1; d_gene: .; v_gene: TRBV11-1; CDR3nt: TGTGCCAGCAGCTTACAGGGCGGCGCCACTGAAGCTTTCTTT; CDR3aa: CASSLQGGATEAFF
abundance: medium-sized; j_gene: TRBJ1-2; d_gene: TRBD1; v_gene: TRBV10-3; CDR3nt: TGTGCCACCACCAGGGGGTCCTCTCAGTACGGTCCTAACTATGGCTACACCTTC; CDR3aa: CATTRGSSQYGPNYGYTF
abundance: .; j_gene: TRBJ2-2; d_gene: .; v_gene: TRBV3-1; CDR3nt: TGTGCCAGCAGCCCTCTTAGGGGTCCGGGCACCGGGGAGCTGTTTTTT; CDR3aa: CASSPLRGPGTGELFF
abundance: .; j_gene: TRBJ1-6; d_gene: TRBD1; v_gene: TRBV25-1; CDR3nt: TGTGCCAGTCAAAGGGACAGGGGAAATTCACCCCTCCACTTT; CDR3aa: CASQRDRGNSPLHF
abundance: medium-sized; j_gene: TRBJ1-1; d_gene: .; v_gene: TRBV20-1; CDR3nt: TGCAGTGCTCCTGCCTCAGGGAGACCTGAAGCTTTCTTT; CDR3aa: CSAPASGRPEAFF
abundance: few; j_gene: TRBJ1-5; d_gene: .; v_gene: TRBV6-5; CDR3nt: TGTGCCAGCAGTTACCAACAGAATCAGCCCCAGCATTTT; CDR3aa: CASSYQQNQPQHF
abundance: few; j_gene: TRBJ2-7; d_gene: .; v_gene: TRBV12-3/TRBV12-4; CDR3nt: TGTGCCAGCAGTTTAGGGATATGGGGCGAGCAGTACTTC; CDR3aa: CASSLGIWGEQYF
abundance: few; j_gene: TRBJ1-1; d_gene: TRBD1; v_gene: TRBV6-1; CDR3nt: TGTGCCACCGACAGGGGCCTGAACACTGAAGCTTTCTTT; CDR3aa: CATDRGLNTEAFF
abundance: .; j_gene: TRBJ2-3; d_gene: .; v_gene: TRBV20-1; CDR3nt: TGCAGTCCCGGCGGGGTAGGGACAGCAGGAGTTACGCAGTATTTT; CDR3aa: CSPGGVGTAGVTQYF
abundance: medium-sized; j_gene: TRBJ1-2; d_gene: .; v_gene: TRBV2; CDR3nt: TGTGCCAGCAGTGGCCTCGGGGGCGGCTATGGCTACACCTTC; CDR3aa: CASSGLGGGYGYTF
abundance: few; j_gene: TRBJ1-2; d_gene: TRBD1; v_gene: TRBV12-3/TRBV12-4; CDR3nt: TGTGCCAGCAGGCCTACAGGGGGCAGGAGCTACACCTTC; CDR3aa: CASRPTGGRSYTF
abundance: .; j_gene: TRBJ1-2; d_gene: .; v_gene: TRBV28; CDR3nt: TGTGCCAGCAGTTTTCGTAAGGTATACAACGGCTACACCTTC; CDR3aa: CASSFRKVYNGYTF
abundance: medium-sized; j_gene: TRBJ2-6; d_gene: .; v_gene: TRBV30; CDR3nt: TGTGCCTGGACCCGGGGCTCTGGGGCCAACGTCCTGACTTTC; CDR3aa: CAWTRGSGANVLTF
abundance: .; j_gene: TRBJ2-1; d_gene: TRBD2; v_gene: TRBV2; CDR3nt: TGTGCCAGCAGTGAGGGGCGGGGGTACAATGAGCAGTTCTTC; CDR3aa: CASSEGRGYNEQFF
abundance: .; j_gene: TRBJ2-5; d_gene: TRBD2; v_gene: TRBV6-5; CDR3nt: TGTGCCAGCAGTTACTCACAGATCCCAGCGGGGTATAAAGAGACCCAGTACTTC; CDR3aa: CASSYSQIPAGYKETQYF
abundance: .; j_gene: TRBJ1-3; d_gene: .; v_gene: TRBV5-1; CDR3nt: TGCGCCAGCAGCCCTGCGGGGGACGGAAACACCATATATTTT; CDR3aa: CASSPAGDGNTIYF
abundance: few; j_gene: TRBJ2-5; d_gene: TRBD2; v_gene: TRBV7-7; CDR3nt: TGTGCTAGCAGCTTAGGTATTAGGGCTAGCGGCCGAGCTGAGACCCAGTACTTC; CDR3aa: CASSLGIRASGRAETQYF
abundance: few; j_gene: TRBJ2-3; d_gene: TRBD2; v_gene: TRBV5-1; CDR3nt: TGCGCCAGCAGCGCGCTAGCGGGGAGGGGCACAGATACGCAGTATTTT; CDR3aa: CASSALAGRGTDTQYF
abundance: medium-sized; j_gene: TRBJ1-2; d_gene: .; v_gene: TRBV11-2; CDR3nt: TGTGCCAGCAGCTCGTATCTCCGGGTCTCCTATGGCTACACCTTC; CDR3aa: CASSSYLRVSYGYTF
abundance: few; j_gene: TRBJ1-2; d_gene: .; v_gene: TRBV5-1; CDR3nt: TGCGCCAGCAGCTTGGCAGGCCTTAACTATGGCTACACCTTC; CDR3aa: CASSLAGLNYGYTF
abundance: medium-sized; j_gene: TRBJ1-5; d_gene: TRBD1; v_gene: TRBV20-1; CDR3nt: TGCAGTGCTCACGGGACAGGAGGGAATCAGCCCCAGCATTTT; CDR3aa: CSAHGTGGNQPQHF
abundance: .; j_gene: TRBJ2-7; d_gene: .; v_gene: TRBV18; CDR3nt: TGTGCCAGCTCACCATTCACATACGAGCAGTACTTC; CDR3aa: CASSPFTYEQYF
abundance: medium-sized; j_gene: TRBJ1-1; d_gene: TRBD1; v_gene: TRBV10-3; CDR3nt: TGTGCCATCAGGGACAGGGAGGGCACTGAAGCTTTCTTT; CDR3aa: CAIRDREGTEAFF